Listed below are T cell receptor beta chains from one sample, sequenced in a study of T cell changes during pregnancy in multiple sclerosis. TCRdb's copy holds only in-frame clones and misses some; the assay was immunoSEQ multiplex PCR. Among 55,000 to 75,000 clones listed, around 92% were seen once. The material sequenced was peripheral blood, taken after pregnancy. These receptors were obtained from a female donor in good health, enrolled as a control in a pregnancy study. CDR3s include the opening cysteine and the closing phenylalanine or tryptophan. A D gene is named only where the DNA matches it firmly. Part of the rows lack a size; the others show once, few, many or a class for expanded clones.

v_call	d_call	clone_size	j_call	cdr3_nt	cdr3_aa
TRBV7-6	.	.	TRBJ1-1	TGTGCCAGCAGCCCTCTGGGGCCCCCGAACACTGAAGCTTTCTTT	CASSPLGPPNTEAFF
TRBV7-8	.	.	TRBJ2-3	TGTGCCAGCAGGTTGAGGATTCGTGAGCCCACAGATACGCAGTATTTT	CASRLRIREPTDTQYF
TRBV23-1	.	.	TRBJ2-7	TGCGCCAGCAGTCAGTTCCTATTATATGGGCTCACTCTTTACGAGCAGTACTTC	CASSQFLLYGLTLYEQYF
TRBV4-3	TRBD2	.	TRBJ2-3	TGCGCCAGCAGCCAAGGGCTAGCGGGGGTAGGGGATACGCAGTATTTT	CASSQGLAGVGDTQYF
TRBV19	TRBD2	.	TRBJ2-7	TGTGCCAGTAGTAGCGGGGGGGGCCTCGAGCAGTACTTC	CASSSGGGLEQYF
TRBV12-5	.	.	TRBJ2-2	TGTGCTAGTGGTCACCGACAGCCCCTTGCGAACACCGGGGAGCTGTTTTTT	CASGHRQPLANTGELFF
TRBV9	.	.	TRBJ2-3	TGTGCCAGCAGCGTGGGGGGGGCCTTAGATACGCAGTATTTT	CASSVGGALDTQYF
TRBV5-1	.	.	TRBJ2-3	TGCGCCAGCAGCCGGGGCGGGGGCCTTAGCACAGATACGCAGTATTTT	CASSRGGGLSTDTQYF
TRBV5-4	TRBD1	.	TRBJ1-6	TGTGCCAGCATGCAACAGGGACAGCCTTCACCCCTCCACTTT	CASMQQGQPSPLHF
TRBV6-5	.	.	TRBJ2-1	TGTGCCAGCAGGGGGCTCTCCTACAATGAGCAGTTCTTC	CASRGLSYNEQFF
TRBV7-9	TRBD1	.	TRBJ2-7	TGTGCCAGCTTATCGACAGGGCCAAACTCCTACGAGCAGTACTTC	CASLSTGPNSYEQYF
TRBV7-6	.	once	TRBJ2-2	TGTGCCAGCAGCGGCCCCGTGACGGAGAGTACGAACACCGGGGAGCTGTTTTTT	CASSGPVTESTNTGELFF
TRBV29-1	.	.	TRBJ2-5	TGCAGCGTTGCTATAAGCCAAGAGACCCAGTACTTC	CSVAISQETQYF
TRBV4-2	.	.	TRBJ2-3	TGTGCCAGCAGCCAAGTTGCTAGCGAACTCCCAGATACGCAGTATTTT	CASSQVASELPDTQYF
TRBV7-9	.	.	TRBJ2-7	TGTGCCAGCAGCTTAGATGGGGGCCCCGAGCAGTACTTC	CASSLDGGPEQYF
TRBV5-4	TRBD2	.	TRBJ2-7	TGTGCCAGCAGCTTGGACGGGGGGTCTAGCGGGGGCTACGAGCAGTACTTC	CASSLDGGSSGGYEQYF
TRBV16	.	.	TRBJ1-2	TGTGCCAGCAGCCGATTACAGGGAAACTATGGCTACACCTTC	CASSRLQGNYGYTF
TRBV6-5	TRBD1	once	TRBJ1-2	TGTGCCAGCAGTTACTCGGGACAGTCGGGAGGCTACACCTTC	CASSYSGQSGGYTF
TRBV9	.	.	TRBJ1-4	TGTGCCAGCAGCGGGGGGGAAGAAAAACTGTTTTTT	CASSGGEEKLFF
TRBV19	TRBD1	.	TRBJ1-2	TGTGCCAGCGCGGGACAGGGCGTTTACTATGGCTACACCTTC	CASAGQGVYYGYTF
TRBV9	.	.	TRBJ1-4	TGTGCCAGCAGCGTAGAGGCAGGGTCGGAAAAACTGTTTTTT	CASSVEAGSEKLFF
TRBV5-1	.	.	TRBJ1-2	TGCGCCAGCAGCTTGAATCAGGGGCTGGATGGCTACACCTTC	CASSLNQGLDGYTF
TRBV30	.	.	TRBJ1-1	TGTGCCTGGATTGGGCCGAACACTGAAGCTTTCTTT	CAWIGPNTEAFF
TRBV7-2	TRBD2	.	TRBJ2-3	TGTGCCAGCAGCTTAGCGATGGGTAGCGGGGGCACAGATACGCAGTATTTT	CASSLAMGSGGTDTQYF
TRBV13	.	.	TRBJ2-1	TGTGCCAGCAGCTTAGGCCGGGGTAGTGAGCAGTTCTTC	CASSLGRGSEQFF
TRBV30	.	.	TRBJ1-5	TGTGCCTGGAGTGGACACCGGGGGGGTCAGCCCCAGCATTTT	CAWSGHRGGQPQHF
TRBV2	.	few	TRBJ1-1	TGTGCCAGCAGTGAACAGGACACTGAAGCTTTCTTT	CASSEQDTEAFF
TRBV10-2	.	few	TRBJ1-1	TGCGCCAGCAGGGACAGTGAAGCTTTCTTT	CASRDSEAFF
TRBV5-4	.	.	TRBJ2-5	TGTGCCAGCAGTCCCCCGGGTCAGGGCCAAGAGACCCAGTACTTC	CASSPPGQGQETQYF
TRBV5-1	TRBD1	.	TRBJ2-1	TGCGCCAGCAGCTTGACAGGGGGATTGGATGAGCAGTTCTTC	CASSLTGGLDEQFF
TRBV7-8	.	.	TRBJ2-3	TGTGCCAGCAGCTTCTCCCTCACAGATACGCAGTATTTT	CASSFSLTDTQYF
TRBV19	TRBD1	.	TRBJ2-7	TGTGCCAGTAGTAGGACCTCCGGACAGGGAACGGGGGAGCAGTACTTC	CASSRTSGQGTGEQYF
TRBV7-8	.	.	TRBJ1-4	TGTGCCAGCAGCTTAGGCTCAGTTGCAACTAATGAAAAACTGTTTTTT	CASSLGSVATNEKLFF
TRBV10-3	.	.	TRBJ1-1	TGTGCCATCAGTGAGCCAGAGAGGGGGGGCACTGAAGCTTTCTTT	CAISEPERGGTEAFF
TRBV5-6	.	.	TRBJ1-1	TGTGCCAGCAGCCAGATTGACACGATGAACACTGAAGCTTTCTTT	CASSQIDTMNTEAFF
TRBV5-4	TRBD1	.	TRBJ1-2	TGTGCCAGCAGCTTGGGTACAGGGGGCGCCTATGGCTACACCTTC	CASSLGTGGAYGYTF
TRBV27	.	.	TRBJ1-1	TGTGCCAGCAGAAGGACACCGAACACTGAAGCTTTCTTT	CASRRTPNTEAFF
TRBV7-9	.	.	TRBJ1-1	TGTGCCAGCAGCTTAGCGCTTCGGGGGGAGGCTGAAGCTTTCTTT	CASSLALRGEAEAFF
TRBV6-6	.	.	TRBJ2-4	TGTGCCAGCAGCCAACTGACTAGGCAGGGCAAAAACATTCAGTACTTC	CASSQLTRQGKNIQYF
TRBV11-1	.	.	TRBJ2-3	TGTGCCAGCAGCTTAGGGCGGGAACCAGCTAGCACAGATACGCAGTATTTT	CASSLGREPASTDTQYF
TRBV7-2	.	few	TRBJ2-2	TGTGCCAGCAGCTCTTACACCGGGGAGCTGTTTTTT	CASSSYTGELFF
TRBV7-9	TRBD1	.	TRBJ2-7	TGTGCCAGCACCGCGACCGGGGCGGGACAGGGGGCCTACGAGCAGTACTTC	CASTATGAGQGAYEQYF
TRBV30	TRBD1	.	TRBJ1-2	TGTGCCTGGTTGGGGGTCTCCGAGACAGGGGGCGGAGATTATGGCTACACCTTC	CAWLGVSETGGGDYGYTF
TRBV27	.	.	TRBJ2-7	TGTGCCAGCAGCGACACTCCCTACGAGCAGTACTTC	CASSDTPYEQYF
TRBV27	TRBD2	.	TRBJ2-7	TGTGCCAGCCATAGCGGGGCGTCCTACGAGCAGTACTTC	CASHSGASYEQYF
TRBV2	TRBD1	.	TRBJ2-7	TGTGCCAGCCTCCGGACAGGGAGATACGAGCAGTACTTC	CASLRTGRYEQYF
TRBV7-2	.	.	TRBJ2-1	TGTGCCAGCAGCTTAGGGGGCCAGCTCCTAAAGGGCTACAATGAGCAGTTCTTC	CASSLGGQLLKGYNEQFF
TRBV4-2	TRBD2	.	TRBJ2-5	TGTGCCAGCAGCCAAAGACTAGCGGGGTCTAAAGAGACCCAGTACTTC	CASSQRLAGSKETQYF
TRBV10-1	.	.	TRBJ1-2	TGCGCCAGCAGGGGGACAAACTATGGCTACACCTTC	CASRGTNYGYTF
TRBV18	.	once	TRBJ1-1	TGTGCCAGCTCACCAACAGGGAAGGCGGCTGAAGCTTTCTTT	CASSPTGKAAEAFF
TRBV9	TRBD2	.	TRBJ2-5	TGTGCCAGCAGCTCGACTAGCGGGGGGCCGGAGGAGACCCAGTACTTC	CASSSTSGGPEETQYF
TRBV7-8	TRBD1	.	TRBJ1-1	TGTGCCAGCAGCTTAGACCGGACAGGGGCGGTAGCTTTCTTT	CASSLDRTGAVAFF
TRBV19	.	.	TRBJ2-3	TGTGCCAGTAGTATTCCGGGACACCGCACAGATACGCAGTATTTT	CASSIPGHRTDTQYF
TRBV30	.	.	TRBJ2-5	TGTGCCTGGATAAGGGGGAACCAAGAGACCCAGTACTTC	CAWIRGNQETQYF
TRBV6-1	TRBD2	.	TRBJ2-7	TGTGCCAGCAGTGTTGCTAGCGGGGGGGCGTACGAGCAGTACTTC	CASSVASGGAYEQYF